The next 3 T cell receptor beta chains were all read from a single sample in a study of blood T cell repertoires in COVID-19. Profiling relied on immunoSEQ multiplex PCR, and the TCRdb table lists in-frame clones only, not all of them. The sample gives 60,000 to 90,000 clones, 65% to 85% of which show up once; about 5% is in the top ten. The sequencing input was peripheral blood. These receptors all stem from a man aged 55 to 70 with active or convalescent COVID-19.

The sample holds one count of this clone. The genes are TRBV5-1 and TRBJ1-4, with 9 bases matching TRBD1. Per the germline V gene, CDR1 is SGHRS and CDR2 is YFSETQ. Unmatched junction bases numbered 2, after V lost 2 bases and J lost 3 bases. This CDR3 is built from 15 residues. The CDR3 DNA reads as TGCGCCAGCAGCTTTAACAGGGGGCCTAATGAAAAACTGTTTTTT. Protein: CASSFNRGPNEKLFF.

This chain connects TRBV19 to TRBJ2-7, with 8 bases aligning to TRBD2. CDR1 is LNHDA and CDR2 is SQIVND in the germline V gene (reference sequence). The CDR3 spans 14 residues. With V trimmed by 5 bases and J by 6 bases, 9 bases remained unmatched. CDR3 nucleotide sequence: TGTGCCAGTAGTCTACACGAGGGACTAGGCGAGCAGTACTTC. It codes for CASSLHEGLGEQYF. The full variable domain, in which reference TRBV19 and TRBJ2-7 provide the parts outside the CDR3, is DGGITQSPKYLFRKEGQNVTLSCEQNLNHDAMYWYRQDPGQGLRLIYYSQIVNDFQKGDIAEGYSVSREKKESFPLTVTSAQKNPTAFYLCASSLHEGLGEQYFGPGTRLTVT.

The chain links TRBV9 to TRBJ1-2, with 7 bases matching TRBD1. The CDR3 runs 15 residues. Germline CDR1 is SGDLS and CDR2 is YYNGEE. The V and J ends lost 0 bases and 4 bases, in that order; junction bases with no gene match: 6. The CDR3 reads CASSVGPGGSYGYTF. In DNA form, the CDR3 reads TGTGCCAGCAGCGTAGGTCCAGGGGGGAGCTATGGCTACACCTTC.